The 27 T cell receptor beta chains given below trace back to one sample, sequenced in a study of blood T cells in healthy people across ages (dated by TCRdb to about 2015). Libraries came from 5' RACE. The sequencing machine was an Illumina HiSeq 2500. A second about 6 to 11 cycle PCR used a sample-barcoded 5' primer and a J-beta primer mix. The public reads were quality trimmed at Q25 with fastp and then assembled into clones with MiXCR by TCRdb, keeping productive beta chains. Rows with one shared CDR3 protein collapse into an entry with the most common genes and DNA. This sample has about 2 million distinct CDR3 sequences in its table, and 40% to 55% of those were observed once. The ten largest clones add up to approximately 2.1% of the sample. The sequencing sample was made of blood. The receptors stem from a middle-aged woman in good health.

There are a few counts of this clonotype. The genes are TRBV28 and TRBJ1-2; D is perhaps TRBD1 (5 bases). Germline lookup yields CDR1 MDHEN and CDR2 SYDVKM. There are 13 residues in the CDR3. Trimming removed 5 bases at V and 7 bases at J, with 14 bases between. The CDR3 DNA follows: TGTGCCAGCAGTACCTCCCCAGGGTTTGGCTACACCTTC. This codes for CASSTSPGFGYTF.

This sequence joins TRBV7-2 and TRBJ2-7; the D gene is possibly TRBD1 (5 bases). The germline CDR1 and CDR2 sequences are SGHTA and FQGNSA. Trimming removed 2 bases from V and 7 bases from J, with 18 bases in between. This CDR3 contains 15 residues. DNA for the CDR3: TGTGCCAGCAGCTTACTAGGGCTAAGGGGAAATGAGCAGTACTTC. Amino acids: CASSLLGLRGNEQYF. The full variable domain, in which reference TRBV7-2 and TRBJ2-7 provide the parts outside the CDR3, is GAGVSQSPSNKVTEKGKDVELRCDPISGHTALYWYRQSLGQGLEFLIYFQGNSAPDKSGLPSDRFSAERTGGSVSTLTIQRTQQEDSAVYLCASSLLGLRGNEQYFGPGTRLTVT.

The V gene is TRBV7-2, the J gene TRBJ2-4; D is possibly TRBD2 (7 bases). The CDR3 extends over 15 amino acids. Germline V lookup: CDR1 SGHTA, CDR2 FQGNSA. Trimming cost V 4 bases and J 11 bases, with 21 bases left between them. CDR3 DNA: TGTGCCAGCAGCTCCCAAGTGGCGGGGGCAGAAGTTCAGTACTTC. This sequence encodes CASSSQVAGAEVQYF.

The table lists this clonotype with a few counts. V is TRBV20-1 and J is TRBJ2-4; TRBD1 is a possible D gene (6 bases). Germline-derived CDR1 and CDR2 are DFQATT and SNEGSKA (reference sequence). The CDR3 consists of 11 residues. V was cut by 6 bases and J by 7 bases, with 10 bases left in between. The chain's CDR3 is CSAADRNIQYF. The CDR3 DNA sequence: TGCAGTGCGGCAGACAGGAACATTCAGTACTTC.

This clonotype was detected a few times. The chain joins TRBV28 to TRBJ2-1, with 9 bases fitting TRBD1. CDR3 size: 16 residues. With 5 bases clipped from V and 4 bases from J, the junction kept 9 bases outside the gene matches. CDR1 and CDR2 (germline): MDHEN, SYDVKM. CDR3 in amino acids: CASSLTPGQGYNEQFF. The CDR3 bases are TGTGCCAGCAGTCTCACACCGGGACAGGGTTACAATGAGCAGTTCTTC.

The chain uses TRBV5-1 and TRBJ2-5, with D perhaps TRBD1 or TRBD2 (5 bases each). V lost 4 bases and J 1 base, leaving 11 bases between the germline ends. The germline V gene encodes CDR1 SGHRS and CDR2 YFSETQ. This CDR3 is 14 amino acids long. CDR3 residues: CASSVTAAQETQYF. The CDR3 nucleotides are TGCGCCAGCAGCGTGACAGCGGCCCAAGAGACCCAGTACTTC.

The genes are TRBV20-1 and TRBJ2-5; 8 bases are shared with TRBD1. Germline V gene sequence: CDR1 DFQATT, CDR2 SNEGSKA (reference sequence). The V and J ends lost 5 bases and 3 bases, in that order; junction bases with no gene match: 8. The CDR3 is made up of 14 amino acids. This chain's CDR3 is CSAGFGQGKETQYF. The CDR3 coding sequence is TGCAGTGCTGGCTTCGGACAGGGTAAAGAGACCCAGTACTTC.

The chain carries TRBV28 and TRBJ1-2, with D perhaps TRBD1 (6 bases). CDR3 length: 16 residues. V was shortened by 5 bases and J by 4 bases, with 20 bases between the two germline ends. Germline-derived CDR1 and CDR2 are MDHEN and SYDVKM. CDR3 sequence (DNA): TGTGCCAGCAGTCCACTCCCAGACCTGGGGGCCTATGGCTACACCTTC. Translating it yields CASSPLPDLGAYGYTF.

This rearrangement joins TRBV20-1 to TRBJ2-6; D uncertain. V lost 3 bases and J 1 base, leaving 13 bases between the germline ends. The CDR3 is 16 amino acids. CDR1 and CDR2 (germline): DFQATT, SNEGSKA (reference sequence). CDR3 loop: CSASDRIGSGANVLTF. The CDR3, as DNA: TGCAGTGCTAGTGACCGTATAGGTTCTGGGGCCAACGTCCTGACTTTC.

J is TRBJ2-4 and V is TRBV6-2 or TRBV6-3, with 8 bases aligning to TRBD2. V was pared by 0 bases and J by 13 bases, with 23 bases of the junction left unmatched. Per the germline V gene, CDR1 is MNHEY and CDR2 is SVGEGT. The CDR3 totals 19 residues. CDR3 coding DNA: TGTGCCAGCAGTTACTCACCTATTTCTAGCGGGCCCTACTACAATGAGCAGTACTTC. This encodes CASSYSPISSGPYYNEQYF.

This clonotype was found a few times. The chain employs TRBV27 and TRBJ1-4; D unresolved. The CDR3 is 14 amino acids. V lost 5 bases, J lost 5 bases, and 12 bases lay in between. Germline CDR1 and CDR2: MNHEY and SMNVEV (reference sequence). CDR3: CASSTLRANEKLFF. CDR3 DNA: TGTGCCAGCAGTACACTCCGGGCGAATGAAAAACTGTTTTTT. Together with reference TRBV27 and TRBJ1-4, the CDR3 gives the full variable domain: EAQVTQNPRYLITVTGKKLTVTCSQNMNHEYMSWYRQDPGLGLRQIYYSMNVEVTDKGDVPEGYKVSRKEKRNFPLILESPSPNQTSLYFCASSTLRANEKLFFGSGTQLSVL.

The chain uses TRBV24-1 and TRBJ1-2, with 7 bases lining up with TRBD1. Looked up from germline, CDR1 is KGHDR and CDR2 is SFDVKD. This CDR3 region has 16 residues. The V segment lost 4 bases and the J segment 4 bases; nucleotides outside the gene matches: 11. CDR3 sequence reads: CATSDPRQGRAYGYTF. As DNA, the CDR3 is TGTGCCACCAGTGACCCACGACAGGGAAGGGCCTATGGCTACACCTTC.

This clonotype occurred a few times. The DNA is left out, because the CDR3 cannot be placed on it with certainty; the CDR3 is given as TCRdb lists it. V gene TRBV15 combines with J gene TRBJ1-6. The germline V gene has CDR1 LNHNV and CDR2 YYDKDF (reference sequence). The CDR3 contains 15 residues when both ends are counted. CDR3 sequence reads: CATSILGLRDSPLHF.

This clonotype has only a few counts. This chain uses TRBV10-3 with TRBJ2-3; tentatively, D is TRBD2 (5 bases). The CDR3 contains 15 residues. The germline V gene encodes CDR1 ENHRY and CDR2 SYGVKD. Trimming removed 3 bases from V and 4 bases from J, with 14 bases in between. The CDR3 DNA sequence: TGTGCCATCAGTGATGAGGGTACACAGCCAGATACGCAGTATTTT. Translating gives CAISDEGTQPDTQYF.

V is TRBV6-5 and J is TRBJ2-1; TRBD2 agrees at 9 bases. The closer fit of TRBJ2-7 to the DNA end suggests the J call may be wrong. Germline CDR1 and CDR2: MNHEY and SVGAGI. This CDR3 region has 18 residues. This CDR3 reads CASSYSSLAGSFYNEQYF. In nucleotides, the CDR3 is TGTGCCAGCAGTTACTCGTCCCTAGCGGGGTCCTTCTACAATGAGCAGTACTTC.

V usage is TRBV28 and J usage is TRBJ1-2; possibly TRBD1 for D (5 bases). This CDR3 has 12 residues. Germline V gene lookup returns CDR1 MDHEN and CDR2 SYDVKM. V was shortened by 6 bases and J by 4 bases, with 9 bases between the two germline ends. In DNA form, the CDR3 reads TGTGCCAGCAGCGGACATTTCTATGGCTACACCTTC. As protein: CASSGHFYGYTF.

The chain uses TRBV27 and TRBJ2-4, with 8 nucleotides matching TRBD2. CDR3 size: 13 residues. The germline V gene has CDR1 MNHEY and CDR2 SMNVEV (reference sequence). Trimming at V came to 6 bases and at J to 8 bases, leaving 6 bases not matched to a gene. CDR3 coding DNA: TGTGCCAGCAGGAAGCGGGGGTGGGACATTCAGTACTTC. Protein sequence: CASRKRGWDIQYF.

CDR3 coding DNA: TGTGCCAGCAGCGGGAGGGCGGGGAGCTCCTACAATGAGCAGTACTTC. This sequence encodes CASSGRAGSSYNEQYF. The chain recombines TRBV9 with TRBJ2-1; tentative D call: TRBD2 (6 bases). The DNA end is a closer match to TRBJ2-7, so the J assignment may be wrong. The CDR3 has 16 amino acids. Germline loops: CDR1 SGDLS, CDR2 YYNGEE.

This chain links TRBV5-1 with TRBJ2-5, with 7 bases lining up with TRBD2. The CDR3 is 14 residues long. Trimming removed 9 bases from V and 0 bases from J; junction bases left unmatched: 8. Germline V gene sequence: CDR1 SGHRS, CDR2 YFSETQ. The CDR3 protein is CATTLGGYQETQYF. The CDR3 region has the DNA TGCGCCACCACTTTGGGGGGGTACCAAGAGACCCAGTACTTC.

CDR3 nucleotides: TGTGCCAGCAGCCACTCAGGACAGGGAACCTACGAGCAGTACTTC. Protein sequence: CASSHSGQGTYEQYF. The rearrangement joins TRBV3-1 to TRBJ2-7, with 8 bases that match TRBD1. The length of the CDR3 is 15 residues. Germline CDR1 is LGHDT and CDR2 is YNNKEL (reference sequence). The junction had 6 bases not matched to a gene; V was cut back by 3 bases and J by 2 bases.

The V and J genes are TRBV13 and TRBJ1-1; 9 bases agree with TRBD1. CDR1 and CDR2 from the germline V gene are PRHDT and FYEKMQ (reference sequence). CDR3 length: 15 amino acids. J lost 4 bases, V lost 5 bases, and 8 bases had no gene match. The CDR3 bases are TGTGCCAGCAGCCTCGGGACAGGGTGGTCCACTGAAGCTTTCTTT. It is translated as CASSLGTGWSTEAFF.

The chain recombines TRBV11-2 with TRBJ2-7; 7 bases agree with TRBD1. The CDR3 has 15 residues. The germline V gene encodes CDR1 SGHAT and CDR2 FQNNGV. Trimming cost V 5 bases and J 1 base; bases outside gene matches: 8. CDR3 amino acids: CASSHNWDSSYEQYF. As DNA, the CDR3 is TGTGCCAGCAGCCACAATTGGGACAGTTCCTACGAGCAGTACTTC.

The rearrangement links TRBV20-1 to TRBJ2-1; D might be TRBD1 (5 bases). The CDR3 covers 11 residues. Germline V lookup: CDR1 DFQATT, CDR2 SNEGSKA (reference sequence). Trimming took off 0 bases at V and 12 bases at J, with 9 bases between the two ends. For the CDR3, the DNA is TGCAGTGCTAGAGATAAGGGGTGGCAGTTCTTC. Protein product: CSARDKGWQFF.

This chain uses TRBV5-5 with TRBJ1-2, with TRBD1 matching 8 bases. The V and J ends lost 4 bases and 8 bases, in that order; junction bases with no gene match: 13. This CDR3 comprises 15 residues. Per the germline V gene, CDR1 is SGHKS and CDR2 is YYEKEE (reference sequence). In DNA form, the CDR3 reads TGTGCCAGCAGCCCTTCGGGACAGGTGTATCGAGGCTACACCTTC. Its protein product is CASSPSGQVYRGYTF.

This clonotype has more than one count but fewer than ten. This chain links TRBV7-2 with TRBJ2-1; D might be TRBD1 or TRBD2, each matching 6 bases. The V and J ends lost 1 base and 7 bases respectively, with 14 bases between them. Germline V gene data show CDR1 as SGHTA and CDR2 as FQGNSA. The CDR3 extends over 15 amino acids. The CDR3 bases are TGTGCCAGCAGCTTAGGGGGGGCGATCGGGAATGAGCAGTTCTTC. Protein sequence: CASSLGGAIGNEQFF.

This chain connects TRBV20-1 to TRBJ2-5, with D perhaps matching TRBD1 or TRBD2 (5 bases each). Germline CDR1 is DFQATT and CDR2 is SNEGSKA (reference sequence). V lost 0 bases to trimming and J lost 5 bases, with 13 bases between them. The CDR3 covers 14 residues. CDR3 DNA: TGCAGTGCTAGAGATGCCCGGGGCAGGGAGACCCAGTACTTC. Its translation is CSARDARGRETQYF.

V is TRBV15 and J is TRBJ2-5; D is unclear. The germline V gene encodes CDR1 LNHNV and CDR2 YYDKDF (reference sequence). Trimming left V 0 bases short and J 5 bases short, with 7 bases between. The CDR3 length is 13 residues. The CDR3 DNA reads TGTGCCACCAGCAGAGATCACGATGAGACCCAGTACTTC. As protein: CATSRDHDETQYF. Based on the CDR3 plus reference TRBV15 and TRBJ2-5, the full variable domain is DAMVIQNPRYQVTQFGKPVTLSCSQTLNHNVMYWYQQKSSQAPKLLFHYYDKDFNNEADTPDNFQSRRPNTSFCFLDIRSPGLGDTAMYLCATSRDHDETQYFGPGTRLLVL.